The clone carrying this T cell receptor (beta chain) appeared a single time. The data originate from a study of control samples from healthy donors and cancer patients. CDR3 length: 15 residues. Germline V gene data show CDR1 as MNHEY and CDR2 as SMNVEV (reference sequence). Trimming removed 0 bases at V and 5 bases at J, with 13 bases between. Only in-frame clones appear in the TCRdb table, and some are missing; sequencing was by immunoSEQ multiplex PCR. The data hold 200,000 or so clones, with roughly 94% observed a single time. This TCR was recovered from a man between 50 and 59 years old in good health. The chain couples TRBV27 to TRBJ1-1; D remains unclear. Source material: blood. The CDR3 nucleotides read TGTGCCAGCAGTTTATCCGTCCGATGGGGTACTGAAGCTTTCTTT. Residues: CASSLSVRWGTEAFF.